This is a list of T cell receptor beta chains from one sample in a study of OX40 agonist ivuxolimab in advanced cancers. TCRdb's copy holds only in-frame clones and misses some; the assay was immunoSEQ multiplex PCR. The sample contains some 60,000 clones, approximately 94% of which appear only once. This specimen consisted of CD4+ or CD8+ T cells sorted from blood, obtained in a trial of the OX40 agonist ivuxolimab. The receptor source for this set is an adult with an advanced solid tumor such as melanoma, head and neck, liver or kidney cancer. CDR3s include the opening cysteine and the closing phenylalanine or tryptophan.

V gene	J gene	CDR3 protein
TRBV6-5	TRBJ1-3	CASSPPDRVNTIYF
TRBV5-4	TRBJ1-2	CAGGTGGAYFGYTF
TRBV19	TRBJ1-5	CASSIDRSQPQHF
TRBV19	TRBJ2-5	CASRPRTGWETQYF
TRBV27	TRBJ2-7	CASSSLAGGAGEQYF
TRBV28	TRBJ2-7	CATTRTPVRYEQYF
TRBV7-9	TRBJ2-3	CASQNMLAGGSSTDTQYF
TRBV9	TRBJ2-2	CASSVRGTGELFF
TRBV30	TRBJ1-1	CAWSVTTGTTEAFF
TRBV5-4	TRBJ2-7	CASSRTDRGPYEQYF
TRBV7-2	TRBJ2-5	CASSLAHPRLAGQETQYF
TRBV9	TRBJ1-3	CASSVGRERGNTIYF
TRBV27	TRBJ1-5	CASSLDRYNQPQHF
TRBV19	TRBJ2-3	CASSIWGGSTDTQYF
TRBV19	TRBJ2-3	CASSIDFEGGTIDTQYF
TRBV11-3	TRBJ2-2	CASSLVSAGELFF
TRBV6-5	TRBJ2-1	CASNSVGRWGQFF
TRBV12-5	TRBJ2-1	CASGLSGAYNEQFF
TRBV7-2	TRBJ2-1	CASSLVNEQFF
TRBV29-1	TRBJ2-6	CSVEAPLGSGLVVLTF
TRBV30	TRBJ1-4	CAWSGNREEKLFF
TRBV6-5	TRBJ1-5	CASSFEEGWSNQPQHF
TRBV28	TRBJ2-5	CASSSGLKPETQYF
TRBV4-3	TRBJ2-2	CASSPFEGSGTGELFF
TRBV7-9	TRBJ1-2	CASSWDRGLYGYTF
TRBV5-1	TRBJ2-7	CASSQAPGLAYF
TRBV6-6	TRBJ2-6	CASSILGGANVLTF
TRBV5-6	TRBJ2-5	CASSSHRGHDQETQYF